The rows below give T cell receptor beta chains drawn from one sample of a study of Graves' ophthalmopathy and Graves' hyperthyroidism. TCRdb re-derived calls from the multiplex PCR reads in MiXCR, one entry per CDR3 protein. The data contain under 350,000 distinct CDR3 sequences, 15% to 20% of them singletons. Sample: peripheral blood. The receptors here all came from an adult man with Graves' ophthalmopathy. Both conserved end residues are part of each CDR3.

j_gene: TRBJ2-2
v_gene: TRBV3-1
CDR3aa: CASSHLAAELFF

j_gene: TRBJ1-2
v_gene: TRBV29-1
CDR3aa: CSVRDIQRGYGYTF

j_gene: TRBJ1-1
v_gene: TRBV7-2
CDR3aa: CASSLWAGRNTEAFF

j_gene: TRBJ2-6
v_gene: TRBV28
CDR3aa: CASTKGPSGANVLTF

j_gene: TRBJ2-7
v_gene: TRBV6-2/TRBV6-3
CDR3aa: CASSYSKIRLAGGTLSYEQYF

j_gene: TRBJ2-5
v_gene: TRBV6-1
CDR3aa: CASSPQRALWGETQYF

j_gene: TRBJ1-6
v_gene: TRBV6-5
CDR3aa: CASISGSSNSPLHF

j_gene: TRBJ2-5
v_gene: TRBV4-1
CDR3aa: CASSQIRGELQETQYF

j_gene: TRBJ1-5
v_gene: TRBV4-2
CDR3aa: CASSPSYSNQPQHF

j_gene: TRBJ2-5
v_gene: TRBV4-2
CDR3aa: CASSQDQWSQGQETQYF

j_gene: TRBJ1-1
v_gene: TRBV12-3/TRBV12-4
CDR3aa: CASSPQRPQGAFF

j_gene: TRBJ2-5
v_gene: TRBV29-1
CDR3aa: CSVVIGERETQYF

j_gene: TRBJ2-7
v_gene: TRBV20-1
CDR3aa: CSARDPGVSPYEQYF

j_gene: TRBJ2-7
v_gene: TRBV20-1
CDR3aa: CSAPGGQGVVYEQYF

j_gene: TRBJ1-5
v_gene: TRBV5-1
CDR3aa: CASSLGIGLDQPQHF

j_gene: TRBJ1-1
v_gene: TRBV10-3
CDR3aa: CAIRKGGGTEAFF

j_gene: TRBJ1-5
v_gene: TRBV12-3/TRBV12-4
CDR3aa: CASSPRTGFHQPQHF

j_gene: TRBJ1-1
v_gene: TRBV2
CDR3aa: CASSRRIMNTEAFF

j_gene: TRBJ2-2
v_gene: TRBV30
CDR3aa: CAWSVSRGGELFF

j_gene: TRBJ2-5
v_gene: TRBV12-3/TRBV12-4
CDR3aa: CASTEDLDQETQYF

j_gene: TRBJ2-5
v_gene: TRBV29-1
CDR3aa: CSVEGTGPGVETQYF

j_gene: TRBJ2-7
v_gene: TRBV20-1
CDR3aa: CSARRVLAGGGYEQYF

j_gene: TRBJ2-2
v_gene: TRBV20-1
CDR3aa: CSAPRLGLAGNTGELFF

j_gene: TRBJ1-2
v_gene: TRBV6-1
CDR3aa: CASENPNRLFGYTF